Each of the 26 T cell receptor beta chains below was sequenced from the same sample in a study of shared clonotypes between healthy human individuals. Positive CCR7 selection of CD45RO-negative cells yielded the naive CD8 cells, and terminally differentiated effector memory CD45RA+ cells were excluded. The repertoire was sequenced with immunoSEQ multiplex PCR; TCRdb's copy has only in-frame clones and lacks some. This table has about 2.1 million clones, around 93% appearing once. Sequenced material: naive CD8+ T cells from PBMCs. The receptors were sampled from a man aged 18 to 29 in good health. Some clones in this sample may be carry-over from other donors' samples.

The rearrangement uses TRBV19 and TRBJ1-5; no clear D gene. CDR3 length: 16 residues. The germline V and J ends were trimmed by 2 bases and 0 bases, with 11 bases remaining between them. Germline loops: CDR1 LNHDA, CDR2 SQIVND (reference sequence). CDR3 amino acids: CASSIWGQISNQPQHF. The CDR3 DNA is TGTGCCAGTAGTATATGGGGTCAGATTAGCAATCAGCCCCAGCATTTT.

The V and J genes are TRBV7-3 and TRBJ2-7, with 14 positions matching TRBD2. The CDR3 runs 16 residues. Germline V gene sequence: CDR1 SGHTA, CDR2 FQGTGA. V gave up 4 bases and J gave up 6 bases; unmatched junction bases: 8. The CDR3 bases are TGTGCCAGCAGCTCCGGGACTAGCGGGAGTTCATCCGAGCAGTACTTC. It encodes CASSSGTSGSSSEQYF.

This sequence joins TRBV27 and TRBJ2-7; D is uncertain. Trimming removed 1 base from V and 2 bases from J, with 9 bases in between. Per germline, CDR1 MNHEY and CDR2 SMNVEV (reference sequence). The length of the CDR3 is 14 residues. The CDR3 sequence: CASSLYGQTYEQYF. CDR3 coding DNA: TGTGCCAGCAGTTTATACGGGCAGACCTACGAGCAGTACTTC.

This chain links TRBV27 with TRBJ2-7; D might be TRBD1 (5 bases). Trimming cost V 6 bases and J 4 bases, with 22 bases left between them. The germline CDR1 and CDR2 sequences are MNHEY and SMNVEV (reference sequence). This CDR3 is built from 16 residues. The CDR3 sequence is CASSSTSVGRAYEQYF. The CDR3 DNA reads TGTGCCAGCAGCTCGACCTCCGTCGGCAGGGCGTACGAGCAGTACTTC.

This sequence joins TRBV7-9 and TRBJ1-1, with D perhaps TRBD1 (5 bases). The CDR3 is 14 residues long. V lost 5 bases and J 1 base, leaving 11 bases between the germline ends. Germline CDR1 SEHNR, CDR2 FQNEAQ (reference sequence). CDR3 in amino acids: CASSPAGRNTEAFF. DNA for the CDR3: TGTGCCAGCAGCCCGGCAGGGAGGAACACTGAAGCTTTCTTT.

The chain carries TRBV7-9 and TRBJ2-5; D ambiguous. Germline V lookup: CDR1 SEHNR, CDR2 FQNEAQ (reference sequence). The length of the CDR3 is 16 residues. Deletions cut 2 bases from V and 0 bases from J, with 13 bases between. The CDR3 loop reads CASSLSPGRDQETQYF. CDR3 coding DNA: TGTGCCAGCAGCTTATCCCCGGGTAGGGACCAAGAGACCCAGTACTTC.

A single count supports this clone. This chain links TRBV25-1 with TRBJ1-1; D ambiguous. CDR3 size: 16 residues. V dropped 4 bases and J dropped 0 bases, with 15 bases sitting between them. CDR1 and CDR2 from the germline V gene are MGHDK and SYGVNS. This chain's CDR3 is CASSAQTVSMNTEAFF. The CDR3 region has the DNA TGTGCCAGCAGTGCCCAGACCGTTTCAATGAACACTGAAGCTTTCTTT.

This clone came up a few times. The chain employs TRBV6-1 and TRBJ2-2; 7 positions match TRBD1. In germline, CDR1 is MNHNS, CDR2 SASEGT. V lost 3 bases and J lost 1; bases outside the gene matches: 5. There are 16 residues in the CDR3. The DNA for the CDR3 is TGTGCCAGCAGTGAGTACAGGGGTGGGAACACCGGGGAGCTGTTTTTT. This sequence encodes CASSEYRGGNTGELFF.

V and J are TRBV7-9 and TRBJ2-7, with D possibly matching TRBD1 (6 bases). The V end was cut by 7 bases, the J end by 4 bases, with 20 bases between. Germline V gene data show CDR1 as SEHNR and CDR2 as FQNEAQ (reference sequence). CDR3 length equals 15 residues. The CDR3 DNA reads TGTGCCAGCACCCCAGGGGAGTTGTTTGTTTACGAGCAGTACTTC. Translating gives CASTPGELFVYEQYF.

Worth noting for this clone: This same CDR3 is encoded by further DNA sequences in the sample. This chain joins TRBV5-6 and TRBJ2-7; D perhaps matches TRBD1 (5 bases). Germline values: CDR1 SGHDT, CDR2 YYEEEE. CDR3 size: 14 residues. V shed 0 bases and J shed 1 base, with 8 bases lying between them. The CDR3 sequence: CASSLGDSSYEQYF. CDR3 in DNA: TGTGCCAGCAGCTTGGGTGACAGTTCCTACGAGCAGTACTTC.

Details on this clone: Different DNA sequences within this sample yield the same CDR3. The chain combines TRBV5-1 with TRBJ2-6; 8 nucleotides match TRBD1. CDR3 length: 17 amino acids. The germline V gene encodes CDR1 SGHRS and CDR2 YFSETQ. Losses at the gene ends were 3 bases for V and 0 bases for J; bases not matched to a gene: 5. CDR3 DNA: TGCGCCAGCAGCTGGACAGGGCTGAACTCTGGGGCCAACGTCCTGACTTTC. This encodes CASSWTGLNSGANVLTF.

A remark on this clone: Distinct nucleotide sequences in the sample also encode this CDR3. The V gene is TRBV11-2, the J gene TRBJ2-7; TRBD1 agrees at 8 bases. V lost 3 bases and J lost 2; bases outside the gene matches: 3. This CDR3 comprises 14 residues. Germline values: CDR1 SGHAT, CDR2 FQNNGV. The CDR3 sequence: CASSFGTGTYEQYF. The CDR3 DNA reads TGTGCCAGCAGCTTTGGGACAGGTACCTACGAGCAGTACTTC.

This CDR3 is CASSFPESQGTNQPQHF. The DNA for the CDR3 is TGTGCCAGCAGTTTTCCCGAGTCCCAGGGTACCAATCAGCCCCAGCATTTT. This chain joins TRBV28 and TRBJ1-5, with a tentative D call TRBD1 (5 bases). V gave up 3 bases and J gave up 3 bases, with 18 bases separating them. Germline V gene lookup returns CDR1 MDHEN and CDR2 SYDVKM. This CDR3 has 17 residues.

The chain recombines TRBV20-1 with TRBJ1-1; possibly TRBD1 for D (6 bases). V was trimmed by 5 bases and J by 11 bases, leaving 15 bases between them. Germline loops: CDR1 DFQATT, CDR2 SNEGSKA (reference sequence). This CDR3 has 11 amino acids. The CDR3 nucleotides are TGCAGTGCTCCAACAGGGCTCGGGGCTTTCTTT. Protein product: CSAPTGLGAFF.

V gene TRBV27 combines with J gene TRBJ2-6, with D hard to call. CDR3 length: 15 residues. The germline V and J ends were trimmed by 3 bases and 3 bases, with 9 bases remaining between them. From germline, CDR1 is MNHEY and CDR2 SMNVEV (reference sequence). In DNA form, the CDR3 reads TGTGCCAGCAGTTTTATCGGTTTTGGGGCCAACGTCCTGACTTTC. Residues: CASSFIGFGANVLTF.

The V and J genes are TRBV19 and TRBJ2-7; 7 bases fit TRBD2. Germline CDR1 and CDR2: LNHDA and SQIVND (reference sequence). After removal of 9 bases from V and 4 bases from J, the junction contained 12 bases not matched to a gene. The CDR3 has 14 residues. CDR3 region: CASRAGRGRYEQYF. In DNA form, the CDR3 reads TGTGCCAGCCGGGCTGGGAGGGGCCGTTACGAGCAGTACTTC.

Concerning this clone: The sample contains more than one DNA sequence encoding this CDR3. The chain employs TRBV7-9 and TRBJ2-2; possible D gene TRBD1, 6 bases. Trimming took 5 bases from V and 5 from J, leaving 12 bases between them. CDR3 length: 14 amino acids. Germline V gives CDR1 SEHNR, CDR2 FQNEAQ (reference sequence). The CDR3 DNA follows: TGTGCCAGCAGCCCAGGGGTGGGGACCGGGGAGCTGTTTTTT. It encodes CASSPGVGTGELFF.

This sequence joins TRBV7-3 and TRBJ2-1; TRBD2 matches at 10 bases. The germline V gene encodes CDR1 SGHTA and CDR2 FQGTGA. The V and J ends lost 0 bases and 0 bases, in that order; junction bases with no gene match: 5. The CDR3 spans 18 residues. The CDR3 nucleotides read TGTGCCAGCAGCTTAACCAGCGGGAGGGCGAGCTCCTACAATGAGCAGTTCTTC. It yields the protein CASSLTSGRASSYNEQFF.

This rearrangement joins TRBV7-8 to TRBJ1-4; TRBD1 might be the D (6 bases). Trimming removed 1 base at V and 0 bases at J, with 15 bases between. Germline loops: CDR1 SGHVS, CDR2 FQNEAQ. CDR3 length: 18 residues. The CDR3 protein is CASSLVGGFGATNEKLFF. The DNA for the CDR3 is TGTGCCAGCAGCTTAGTAGGGGGTTTTGGCGCAACTAATGAAAAACTGTTTTTT.

This clone was seen just once. The V call is TRBV27, the J call TRBJ2-1; D may be TRBD2 (6 bases). Germline V gives CDR1 MNHEY, CDR2 SMNVEV (reference sequence). With 8 bases removed from V and 4 bases from J, the gap between germline ends came to 12 bases. This CDR3 spans 13 amino acids. The chain's CDR3 is CASRGVRYNEQFF. DNA for the CDR3: TGTGCCAGCCGCGGGGTTAGGTACAATGAGCAGTTCTTC.

Comments on this clone: The same CDR3 arises from other DNA sequences in this sample as well. The chain has TRBV7-2 and TRBJ2-7, with D perhaps TRBD1 (5 bases). CDR3 length equals 14 residues. Germline lookup yields CDR1 SGHTA and CDR2 FQGNSA. Between the trimmed V and J ends, which lost 1 base and 2 bases, there was a span of 9 bases. The CDR3 sequence: CASSLVGRPYEQYF. The CDR3 DNA follows: TGTGCCAGCAGCTTAGTGGGGCGGCCCTACGAGCAGTACTTC.

The chain is built from TRBV27 and TRBJ1-2; TRBD1 is a possible D gene (6 bases). The germline V and J ends were trimmed by 6 bases and 0 bases, with 14 bases remaining between them. The CDR3 spans 15 residues. Germline V lookup: CDR1 MNHEY, CDR2 SMNVEV (reference sequence). CDR3 region: CASSPWTAANYGYTF. The CDR3 DNA reads as TGTGCCAGCAGCCCCTGGACAGCCGCTAACTATGGCTACACCTTC.

The chain has TRBV9 and TRBJ2-5; TRBD2 aligns across 13 bases. The J call is in doubt because the DNA end fits TRBJ2-7 better. CDR1 SGDLS and CDR2 YYNGEE come from the germline V gene. This CDR3 is 16 amino acids long. CDR3 protein: CASSDGTSGTTYEQYF. The CDR3 DNA is TGTGCCAGCAGCGACGGGACTAGCGGGACCACCTACGAGCAGTACTTC.

This clone was picked up one time. This rearrangement joins TRBV7-9 to TRBJ1-2, with D perhaps matching TRBD1 (5 bases). With 3 bases removed from V and 6 bases from J, the gap between germline ends came to 8 bases. This CDR3 contains 12 residues. Germline V lookup: CDR1 SEHNR, CDR2 FQNEAQ (reference sequence). The CDR3 sequence is CASSLRGDGYTF. The DNA of the CDR3 is TGTGCCAGCAGCTTGAGAGGGGATGGCTACACCTTC.

J is TRBJ2-1 and V is TRBV9; TRBD2 aligns across 7 bases. Germline V lookup: CDR1 SGDLS, CDR2 YYNGEE. The CDR3 covers 17 residues. Trimming removed 4 bases from V and 5 bases from J; junction bases left unmatched: 15. The CDR3 bases are TGTGCCAGCAGCCCCCCGAGGACTAGGGGAGGAAACAATGAGCAGTTCTTC. As protein: CASSPPRTRGGNNEQFF.

The genes are TRBV11-2 and TRBJ2-7; D is perhaps TRBD2 (5 bases). This CDR3 contains 14 residues. CDR1 SGHAT and CDR2 FQNNGV come from the germline V gene. V lost 5 bases, J lost 4 bases, and 15 bases lay in between. CDR3 sequence: CASSPFGEGYEQYF. CDR3 DNA sequence: TGTGCCAGCAGCCCCTTTGGCGAGGGTTACGAGCAGTACTTC.